What follows describes a single T cell receptor (beta chain). This specimen belongs to a study of blood T cell repertoires in COVID-19. The overall study: Donors in the United States, Italy and Spain gave samples during acute or convalescent COVID-19.

CDR3 length: 15 amino acids. The germline gives CDR1 SNHLY, CDR2 FYNNEI. The V segment lost 1 base and the J segment 3 bases; nucleotides outside the gene matches: 6. Original processing notes: Amplifying reference gene primers gave estimates of nucleated cell counts. Here immunoSEQ multiplex PCR was the method, and the copy in TCRdb shows in-frame clones only, minus some. The V and J calls and clone size come from that table; D and trimming were worked out from the DNA. Of 55,000 to 75,000 clones listed, over 75% are singletons. The V call is TRBV2, the J call TRBJ2-7; 7 nucleotides align to TRBD1. Sample: peripheral blood. This clonotype originated in a man aged 45 to 65 with active COVID-19. CDR3 DNA: TGTGCCAGCAGTGAAGAAGGGGGCGGTCACTACGAGCAGTACTTC. Translating gives CASSEEGGGHYEQYF.